These T cell receptor beta chains were read from a single sample in a study of blood T cell repertoires in COVID-19. Repertoires were generated with immunoSEQ multiplex PCR, while TCRdb's copy carries only in-frame clones and drops some. Among a few hundred thousand clones listed, approximately 86% were seen once. Sequencing was done on a sample of peripheral blood. Every receptor here comes from a human donor in a cohort sampled during active COVID-19. Each CDR3 is given with its conserved first and last residue. A D gene is named only where the DNA matches it firmly. Part of the rows lack a size; the others show once, few, many or a class for expanded clones.

TRBJ2-1	.	TRBD1	TRBV19	CASSMRRTGNEQFF	TGTGCCAGTAGTATGAGGCGGACAGGGAATGAGCAGTTCTTC
TRBJ2-7	.	TRBD2	TRBV7-2	CASSLGDSGNEQYF	TGTGCCAGCAGCTTAGGCGATAGCGGGAACGAGCAGTACTTC
TRBJ2-7	.	TRBD1	TRBV30	CAWSDRGPEQYF	TGTGCCTGGAGTGACAGGGGGCCGGAGCAGTACTTC
TRBJ2-1	.	.	TRBV9	CASSVGPSSYNEQFF	TGTGCCAGCAGCGTAGGTCCGAGCTCCTACAATGAGCAGTTCTTC
TRBJ1-2	.	.	TRBV3-1/TRBV3-2	CASSQDPLYGYTF	TGTGCCAGCAGCCAAGATCCACTTTATGGCTACACCTTC
TRBJ2-1	.	TRBD2	TRBV9	CASSVSGTTYNEQFF	TGTGCCAGCAGCGTGTCCGGGACTACATACAATGAGCAGTTCTTC
TRBJ2-1	.	TRBD1	TRBV5-1	CASSRDRGDVGEQFF	TGCGCCAGCAGCAGGGACAGGGGCGACGTCGGTGAGCAGTTCTTC
TRBJ1-1	.	TRBD1	TRBV18	CASSGQGNTEAFF	TGTGCCAGCTCAGGACAGGGAAACACTGAAGCTTTCTTT
TRBJ2-7	.	TRBD2	TRBV13	CASSLSGGHYEQYF	TGTGCCAGCAGCTTGAGCGGGGGGCACTACGAGCAGTACTTC
TRBJ2-7	.	.	TRBV15	CATSRDRGYEQYF	TGTGCCACCAGCAGAGATCGGGGCTACGAGCAGTACTTC
TRBJ2-2	.	TRBD1	TRBV27	CASKIAGTGSSGELFF	TGTGCCAGCAAAATAGCCGGGACAGGGTCGTCCGGGGAGCTGTTTTTT
TRBJ1-4	.	.	TRBV5-5	CASSLVGRGNEKLFF	TGTGCCAGCAGCTTGGTCGGCAGAGGAAATGAAAAACTGTTTTTT
TRBJ1-3	.	TRBD1	TRBV28	CASSLTFGTGSGNTIYF	TGTGCCAGCAGCCTAACATTCGGGACAGGGTCTGGAAACACCATATATTTT
TRBJ2-1	once	TRBD2	TRBV27	CASSLTGAGVLYEQFF	TGTGCCAGCAGTTTAACTGGAGCGGGAGTACTATATGAGCAGTTCTTC
TRBJ2-7	.	TRBD2	TRBV7-9	CASSSLGGAGGPREQYF	TGTGCCAGCAGCTCACTAGGGGGAGCGGGAGGGCCGCGAGAGCAGTACTTC
TRBJ2-7	.	TRBD2	TRBV2	CASTPAGQRGASEQYF	TGTGCCAGCACCCCGGCTGGGCAGCGGGGGGCAAGCGAGCAGTACTTC
TRBJ1-5	once	.	TRBV5-5	CASSLYGGSNQPQHF	TGTGCCAGCAGCTTGTATGGAGGTAGCAATCAGCCCCAGCATTTT
TRBJ1-1	once	TRBD1	TRBV6-6	CASSRDRLNTEAFF	TGTGCCAGCAGTCGGGACAGGCTGAACACTGAAGCTTTCTTT
TRBJ2-7	.	.	TRBV19	CASSVPSRVPYEQYF	TGTGCCAGTAGTGTCCCGAGCCGGGTGCCCTACGAGCAGTACTTC
TRBJ1-2	.	TRBD1	TRBV15	CATSSSDRVYGYTF	TGTGCCACCAGCAGTTCGGACAGGGTGTATGGCTACACCTTC
TRBJ2-1	.	.	TRBV6-2/TRBV6-3	CASSYRLIRRPSEYNEQFF	TGTGCCAGCAGTTACCGACTAATCCGCCGGCCCTCAGAATACAATGAGCAGTTCTTC
TRBJ1-5	.	.	TRBV19	CASSALNQGGQPQHF	TGTGCCAGTAGTGCCCTTAATCAAGGGGGTCAGCCCCAGCATTTT
TRBJ2-1	.	.	TRBV11-1	CASSEDRNNEQFF	TGTGCCAGCAGCGAGGACAGAAACAATGAGCAGTTCTTC
TRBJ2-1	.	.	TRBV30	CAWSQFYDSGSYNEQFF	TGTGCCTGGAGTCAATTCTATGACTCCGGCTCCTACAATGAGCAGTTCTTC
TRBJ2-5	.	TRBD2	TRBV20-1	CSASGLSGLAGPRGTQYF	TGCAGTGCTAGTGGCCTTTCGGGACTAGCGGGGCCCCGAGGGACCCAGTACTTC
TRBJ2-2	.	.	TRBV4-2	CASSQDSGETGELFF	TGTGCCAGCAGCCAAGACTCAGGGGAAACCGGGGAGCTGTTTTTT
TRBJ1-5	.	TRBD1	TRBV19	CASRRGQVANQPQHF	TGTGCCAGCAGAAGGGGGCAGGTTGCAAATCAGCCCCAGCATTTT
TRBJ1-1	.	.	TRBV5-4	CASSPDGGRRAFF	TGTGCCAGCAGCCCAGACGGGGGACGGCGGGCTTTCTTT
TRBJ1-5	few	.	TRBV30	CAWSGATLDQPQHF	TGTGCCTGGAGTGGGGCCACCCTCGATCAGCCCCAGCATTTT
TRBJ1-3	.	TRBD1	TRBV6-6	CASSQSPQGGLSGNTIYF	TGTGCCAGCAGTCAAAGCCCACAGGGGGGTCTATCTGGAAACACCATATATTTT
TRBJ1-1	.	.	TRBV7-9	CASSLGAEGAFF	TGTGCCAGCAGCCTGGGGGCGGAAGGAGCTTTCTTT
TRBJ1-2	.	TRBD1	TRBV19	CASRPDRSYGYTF	TGTGCCAGTAGACCGGACAGGAGCTATGGCTACACCTTC
TRBJ1-4	few	.	TRBV7-2	CASSLGSIADPTNEKLFF	TGTGCCAGCAGCTTAGGAAGTATAGCGGATCCAACTAATGAAAAACTGTTTTTT
TRBJ1-5	.	.	TRBV5-8	CASSLGDNSNQPQHF	TGTGCCAGCAGCTTGGGGGACAATAGCAATCAGCCCCAGCATTTT
TRBJ1-2	.	TRBD1	TRBV7-2	CASSGTGTGYGYTF	TGTGCCAGCAGCGGGACCGGGACAGGCTATGGCTACACCTTC
TRBJ1-2	.	TRBD1	TRBV30	CAWSGTDRDRGPGYTF	TGTGCCTGGAGTGGAACAGACCGGGACAGGGGGCCCGGCTACACCTTC
TRBJ2-1	.	.	TRBV9	CASSVAVGSYNEQFF	TGTGCCAGCAGCGTAGCGGTCGGGAGCTACAATGAGCAGTTCTTC
TRBJ2-5	.	TRBD1	TRBV18	CASSPRQGQETQYF	TGTGCCAGCTCGCCCCGACAGGGGCAGGAGACCCAGTACTTC
TRBJ2-5	.	.	TRBV14	CASSQGRQGGQYF	TGTGCCAGCAGCCAAGGGAGGCAAGGGGGCCAGTACTTC
TRBJ1-2	.	.	TRBV28	CASSRAGRDSDGYTF	TGTGCCAGTTCAAGAGCAGGACGGGATTCGGATGGCTACACCTTC
TRBJ2-7	once	TRBD1	TRBV5-1	CASSIGQDYEQYF	TGCGCCAGCAGCATAGGACAGGACTACGAGCAGTACTTC
TRBJ1-1	.	.	TRBV19	CATRGEGIEAFF	TGTGCCACTCGTGGGGAGGGTATTGAAGCTTTCTTT
TRBJ2-1	.	.	TRBV25-1	CASSFREVDNEQFF	TGTGCCAGCAGTTTCCGGGAAGTCGACAATGAGCAGTTCTTC
TRBJ1-4	.	.	TRBV3-1/TRBV3-2	CASSPFNEKLFF	TGTGCCAGCAGCCCGTTTAATGAAAAACTGTTTTTT
TRBJ2-1	.	TRBD1	TRBV11-3	CASSSGQGYNEQFF	TGTGCCAGCAGCTCTGGACAGGGCTACAATGAGCAGTTCTTC
TRBJ1-5	.	.	TRBV3-1/TRBV3-2	CASSQVAGDQPQHF	TGTGCCAGCAGCCAAGTCGCGGGGGATCAGCCCCAGCATTTT
TRBJ2-3	once	.	TRBV29-1	CSVRDTSTDTQYF	TGCAGCGTTCGGGACACTTCGACCGATACGCAGTATTTT
TRBJ1-1	.	TRBD1	TRBV25-1	CASSPYRGGDTEAFF	TGTGCCAGCAGTCCTTACAGGGGCGGTGACACTGAAGCTTTCTTT
TRBJ2-5	.	.	TRBV4-1	CASSHAAPPRQETQYF	TGCGCCAGCAGCCACGCAGCGCCCCCGCGACAAGAGACCCAGTACTTC
TRBJ1-1	few	.	TRBV11-2	CASSPTAAEAFF	TGTGCCAGCAGCCCGACAGCTGCAGAAGCTTTCTTT
TRBJ2-5	few	.	TRBV28	CASTQNLARETQYF	TGTGCCAGCACCCAAAACTTAGCTCGGGAGACCCAGTACTTC
TRBJ2-1	.	.	TRBV11-2	CASSLVGGGNEQFF	TGTGCCAGCAGCTTAGTAGGCGGCGGGAATGAGCAGTTCTTC
TRBJ2-4	.	.	TRBV11-2	CASSSFVGEGNIQYF	TGTGCCAGCAGCTCCTTCGTCGGCGAGGGAAACATTCAGTACTTC
TRBJ2-7	.	.	TRBV29-1	CSATVNPYEQYF	TGCAGCGCGACAGTTAACCCCTACGAGCAGTACTTC
TRBJ2-7	.	TRBD2	TRBV20-1	CSASSNSGSTDEQYF	TGCAGTGCTAGTTCAAATAGCGGGAGTACTGACGAGCAGTACTTC